The 9 T cell receptor beta chains below come from one sample, sequenced in a study of T cell changes during pregnancy in multiple sclerosis. Assay used: immunoSEQ multiplex PCR; TCRdb lists only in-frame clones, some missing. The sample includes tens of thousands of clones, just under 95% of them seen just once. This material consisted of peripheral blood, taken in the second trimester of pregnancy. These receptors all come from a female donor with multiple sclerosis, enrolled in a pregnancy study.

The chain couples TRBV4-1 to TRBJ2-7; D is ambiguous. The CDR3 spans 15 residues. Looked up from germline, CDR1 is MGHRA and CDR2 is YSYEKL. With 1 base removed from V and 0 bases from J, the gap between germline ends came to 10 bases. The CDR3 sequence is CASSQVGQSSYEQYF. The CDR3 DNA reads TGCGCCAGCAGCCAAGTCGGTCAAAGCTCCTACGAGCAGTACTTC.

This chain connects TRBV20-1 to TRBJ2-7, with TRBD1 matching 9 bases. Germline trimming cut 3 bases from V and 12 bases from J; bases unmatched to any gene: 6. The germline gives CDR1 DFQATT, CDR2 SNEGSKA (reference sequence). The CDR3 contains 11 residues. CDR3 in amino acids: CSARDRGFGYF. The CDR3 coding sequence is TGCAGTGCTAGGGACAGGGGATTTGGGTACTTC.

The chain employs TRBV13 and TRBJ2-7, with D unresolved. Trimming removed 5 bases from V and 1 base from J, with 12 bases in between. The germline V gene has CDR1 PRHDT and CDR2 FYEKMQ (reference sequence). The CDR3 extends over 14 amino acids. CDR3 in amino acids: CASSQPQKSYEQYF. Written as DNA, the CDR3 is TGTGCCAGCAGCCAGCCACAGAAATCCTACGAGCAGTACTTC.

The rearrangement links TRBV2 to TRBJ1-3; D gene unclear. The CDR3 is made up of 14 amino acids. Germline values: CDR1 SNHLY, CDR2 FYNNEI. Trimming removed 6 bases at V and 4 bases at J, with 13 bases between. CDR3 sequence: CASRPHGVGNTIYF. In DNA form, the CDR3 reads TGTGCCAGCAGGCCCCACGGGGTCGGAAACACCATATATTTT.

The CDR3: CASSTSSGEKNQPQHF. CDR3 in DNA: TGTGCCAGCAGCACCTCCTCAGGCGAAAAGAATCAGCCCCAGCATTTT. The chain uses TRBV27 and TRBJ1-5; D is undetermined. V was clipped by 6 bases and J by 4 bases, with 19 bases between them. The CDR3 runs to 16 residues. In germline, CDR1 is MNHEY, CDR2 SMNVEV (reference sequence).

The chain combines TRBV7-3 with TRBJ2-2; TRBD2 agrees at 13 bases. This CDR3 comprises 16 residues. Germline values: CDR1 SGHTA, CDR2 FQGTGA. V dropped 5 bases and J dropped 4; count of bases not matched to a gene: 4. The CDR3: CASSRLAGGGTGELFF. The CDR3 region has the DNA TGTGCCAGCAGCCGACTAGCGGGAGGTGGCACCGGGGAGCTGTTTTTT.

The chain couples TRBV28 to TRBJ2-1, with D maybe TRBD2 (6 bases). Germline V lookup: CDR1 MDHEN, CDR2 SYDVKM. V shed 0 bases and J shed 8 bases, with 17 bases lying between them. The CDR3 runs 16 residues. CDR3 protein: CASSLWSGGGYYEQFF. The DNA for the CDR3 is TGTGCCAGCAGTTTATGGAGCGGAGGAGGGTATTATGAGCAGTTCTTC.

This chain links TRBV5-6 with TRBJ2-7, with 9 bases matching TRBD2. The CDR3 is made up of 14 amino acids. V shed 3 bases, J shed 2 bases, and the junction held 3 bases outside the gene matches. CDR1 and CDR2 (germline): SGHDT, YYEEEE. The CDR3 sequence: CASSSGLAAYEQYF. The CDR3 nucleotides read TGTGCCAGCAGCTCGGGACTAGCAGCCTACGAGCAGTACTTC.

The chain recombines TRBV7-2 with TRBJ2-1; the match to TRBD1 covers 7 bases. The ends lost 9 bases at V and 2 bases at J; junction bases unmatched: 7. CDR1 is SGHTA and CDR2 is FQGNSA in the germline V gene. This CDR3 is 14 amino acids long. The CDR3 DNA reads TGTGCCAGTCTACGCGACAGGGCCTACAATGAGCAGTTCTTC. Its protein product is CASLRDRAYNEQFF.